This TCR beta chain was sequenced for a study of shared clonotypes between healthy human individuals. About the study: Samples came from a couple of female and three male donors aged 18 to 49. General study findings and limits: Represented diversity, genetic and exposure-history alike, was limited by few donors.

The CDR3 covers 14 residues. Trimming stripped 4 bases from V and 1 base from J, with 7 bases between. CDR1 and CDR2 from the germline V gene are SGHAT and FQNNGV. Healthy and HIV-negative, the adult donors had no recent acute infections or vaccinations. Every immunoSEQ plate was one replicate of a subset's evenly spread DNA. TCRdb's table, derived via immunoSEQ multiplex PCR, lists solely in-frame clones and lacks some. This table holds 450,000 to 600,000 clones, about 80% found once. Points on this clone: What it binds is unknown.

Sequencing input: PBMCs. J is TRBJ2-2 and V is TRBV11-2; no reliable D call. The receptor comes from a middle-aged woman in good health. Some clones in this sample may be carry-over from other donors' samples. The CDR3 loop is CASSSTLNTGELFF. The DNA of the CDR3 is TGTGCCAGCAGCTCGACCCTGAACACCGGGGAGCTGTTTTTT. The complete variable domain, with remaining parts taken from reference TRBV11-2 and TRBJ2-2, reads EAGVAQSPRYKIIEKRQSVAFWCNPISGHATLYWYQQILGQGPKLLIQFQNNGVVDDSQLPKDRFSAERLKGVDSTLKIQPAKLEDSAVYLCASSSTLNTGELFFGEGSRLTVL.